The 23 T cell receptor beta chains presented below share a single source sample, sequenced in a study of T cell changes during pregnancy in multiple sclerosis. Produced via immunoSEQ multiplex PCR; TCRdb's table is partial and in-frame only. The sample shows about 27,000 clones, roughly nine tenths of them seen only once. Material: CD8+ T cells from peripheral blood mononuclear cells, obtained in the second trimester of pregnancy. All receptors derive from a female donor with multiple sclerosis, enrolled in a pregnancy study.

Notes on this clone: Germline and junction disagree at one end, which may indicate a read error. This chain connects TRBV27 to TRBJ2-1; 9 nucleotides line up with TRBD2. This CDR3 spans 15 amino acids. Germline V gene lookup returns CDR1 MNHEY and CDR2 SMNVEV (reference sequence). CDR3 in amino acids: CASSLRLAGSNEQFF. CDR3 bases: TGTGCCAGTAGTTTAAGGCTAGCGGGGTCCAATGAGCAGTTCTTC.

The gene calls are TRBV13 and TRBJ2-5; D is unclear. This CDR3 comprises 13 residues. Germline V gene data show CDR1 as PRHDT and CDR2 as FYEKMQ (reference sequence). V lost 5 bases and J lost 5, with 12 bases in between. CDR3 sequence: CASSPLGYETQYF. CDR3 coding DNA: TGTGCCAGCAGCCCCTTGGGCTATGAGACCCAGTACTTC.

The rearrangement joins TRBV7-8 to TRBJ2-7; 7 bases align to TRBD1. CDR3 length equals 17 residues. CDR1 and CDR2 from the germline V gene are SGHVS and FQNEAQ. The junction had 12 bases not matched to a gene; V was cut back by 4 bases and J by 0 bases. This CDR3 reads CASSSDRTILFSYEQYF. DNA for the CDR3: TGTGCCAGCAGCTCGGACAGGACCATACTATTCTCCTACGAGCAGTACTTC.

The rearrangement joins TRBV27 to TRBJ2-7, with 8 bases identical to TRBD1. This CDR3 contains 14 residues. Unmatched junction bases numbered 1, after V lost 2 bases and J lost 1 base. The germline CDR1 and CDR2 sequences are MNHEY and SMNVEV (reference sequence). The DNA of the CDR3 is TGTGCCAGCAGTTTAGGGACAGGTTCCTACGAGCAGTACTTC. Translated, it gives CASSLGTGSYEQYF.

This chain links TRBV11-1 with TRBJ2-1; 10 bases line up with TRBD2. There are 16 residues in the CDR3. The J segment lost 4 bases and the V segment lost 4 bases, leaving 7 bases of the junction unmatched. Germline loops: CDR1 SGHAT, CDR2 FQDESV (reference sequence). The DNA of the CDR3 is TGTGCCAGCAGCTCTAGGCCAGCGGGAGGGTACAATGAGCAGTTCTTC. The encoded protein is CASSSRPAGGYNEQFF.

This chain joins TRBV25-1 and TRBJ1-2; unclear D gene. Germline V gene data show CDR1 as MGHDK and CDR2 as SYGVNS. Trimming removed 5 bases from V and 5 bases from J, with 6 bases in between. The length of the CDR3 is 11 residues. The chain's CDR3 is CASSYKYGYTF. In nucleotides, the CDR3 is TGTGCCAGCAGTTACAAGTATGGCTACACCTTC.

The chain uses TRBV6-5 and TRBJ2-3, with 9 bases lining up with TRBD2. Germline V lookup: CDR1 MNHEY, CDR2 SVGAGI. This CDR3 spans 15 amino acids. Losses at the gene ends were 5 bases for V and 6 bases for J; bases not matched to a gene: 9. This chain's CDR3 is CASSTTSGIRDTQYF. As DNA, the CDR3 is TGTGCCAGCAGTACGACTAGCGGCATACGGGATACGCAGTATTTT.

The V and J genes are TRBV4-1 and TRBJ2-1; possible D gene TRBD2, 6 bases. This CDR3 is built from 17 residues. Germline CDR1 is MGHRA and CDR2 is YSYEKL. Trimming stripped 0 bases from V and 2 bases from J, with 14 bases between. The CDR3 DNA follows: TGCGCCAGCAGCCAAGACGGGGGAGAGGTCCCCTACAATGAGCAGTTCTTC. Amino acid sequence: CASSQDGGEVPYNEQFF.

The rearrangement joins TRBV9 to TRBJ2-7; D unclear. The CDR3 loop spans 12 amino acids. Trimming stripped 0 bases from V and 5 bases from J, with 6 bases between. Germline CDR1 is SGDLS and CDR2 is YYNGEE. CDR3 sequence reads: CASSVGENEQYF. The CDR3 nucleotides read TGTGCCAGCAGCGTAGGAGAAAACGAGCAGTACTTC.

This chain links TRBV5-1 with TRBJ1-2, with unresolved D. The CDR3 runs to 19 residues. Per germline, CDR1 SGHRS and CDR2 YFSETQ. The V end lost 0 bases, the J end lost 0 bases, and 21 bases lay between the germline ends. CDR3: CASSLAPKALPEANYGYTF. In DNA, the CDR3 is TGCGCCAGCAGCTTGGCACCTAAAGCCTTACCCGAAGCTAACTATGGCTACACCTTC.

This clone was detected only once. The chain carries TRBV2 and TRBJ2-1, with a tentative D call TRBD2 (6 bases). The CDR3 has 17 amino acids. Germline-derived CDR1 and CDR2 are SNHLY and FYNNEI. Trimming took off 1 base at V and 8 bases at J, with 21 bases between the two ends. The CDR3 sequence: CASSEGVASVSRDEQFF. In DNA form, the CDR3 reads TGTGCCAGCAGTGAAGGGGTGGCTAGCGTTTCCCGCGATGAGCAGTTCTTC.

The chain couples TRBV11-2 to TRBJ2-2; no definite D call. In germline, CDR1 is SGHAT, CDR2 FQNNGV. V was pared by 1 base and J by 3 bases, with 6 bases between. The CDR3 consists of 14 residues. The CDR3 spells CASSLVTDTGELFF. The CDR3 region has the DNA TGTGCCAGCAGCTTAGTGACTGACACCGGGGAGCTGTTTTTT.

V is TRBV5-1 and J is TRBJ2-7; TRBD1 aligns across 8 bases. The V gene's germline CDR1 is SGHRS and CDR2 YFSETQ. The CDR3 covers 15 residues. V lost 4 bases to trimming and J lost 3 bases; unmatched junction nucleotides: 9. The CDR3 spells CASSEFQGAGYEQYF. As DNA, the CDR3 is TGCGCCAGCAGCGAGTTCCAGGGGGCTGGCTACGAGCAGTACTTC.

The chain recombines TRBV25-1 with TRBJ2-3; 8 positions match TRBD2. CDR1 and CDR2 from the germline V gene are MGHDK and SYGVNS. CDR3 length: 15 amino acids. V shed 7 bases and J 2 bases; nucleotides not matched to a gene: 8. CDR3 DNA: TGTGCCAGCACCTTGAGCGGGAGCCCCACAGATACGCAGTATTTT. Protein product: CASTLSGSPTDTQYF.

V usage is TRBV7-6 and J usage is TRBJ1-1, with a tentative D call TRBD1 (5 bases). The V end lost 2 bases, the J end lost 4 bases, and 11 bases lay between the germline ends. CDR1 SGHVS and CDR2 FNYEAQ come from the germline V gene. This CDR3 comprises 14 residues. CDR3 sequence: CASSLQGIGTEAFF. The DNA of the CDR3 is TGTGCCAGCAGCTTACAGGGTATCGGCACTGAAGCTTTCTTT.

CDR3 loop: CASSLWGRTGGADTQYF. Here the CDR3 DNA reads TGTGCCAGCAGCTTGTGGGGTCGGACGGGAGGGGCGGATACGCAGTATTTT. This chain connects TRBV11-2 to TRBJ2-3; 8 nucleotides match TRBD2. Trimming took 3 bases from V and 6 from J; bases not matched to a gene: 14. Germline assignment: CDR1 SGHAT and CDR2 FQNNGV. This CDR3 spans 17 amino acids. Full variable domain (rest looked up from reference TRBV11-2 and TRBJ2-3): EAGVAQSPRYKIIEKRQSVAFWCNPISGHATLYWYQQILGQGPKLLIQFQNNGVVDDSQLPKDRFSAERLKGVDSTLKIQPAKLEDSAVYLCASSLWGRTGGADTQYFGPGTRLTVL.

The chain links TRBV9 to TRBJ2-7; 9 nucleotides line up with TRBD2. The CDR3 is made up of 15 amino acids. J gave up 7 bases and V 4 bases, and 12 bases lay outside the gene matches. Germline CDR1 SGDLS, CDR2 YYNGEE. The CDR3 reads CASSPGESGGLEQYF. The CDR3 DNA reads TGTGCCAGCAGCCCCGGGGAGAGCGGGGGGCTAGAGCAGTACTTC.

The chain joins TRBV11-1 to TRBJ2-2; TRBD1 aligns across 7 bases. J gave up 0 bases and V 6 bases, and 7 bases lay outside the gene matches. Germline CDR1 is SGHAT and CDR2 is FQDESV (reference sequence). The CDR3 extends over 16 amino acids. In DNA form, the CDR3 reads TGTGCCAGCAGGCACAGGGGCAGACCGAACACCGGGGAGCTGTTTTTT. This gives the protein CASRHRGRPNTGELFF.

V gene TRBV27 combines with J gene TRBJ2-3, with TRBD2 matching over 7 bases. V lost 2 bases to trimming and J lost 0 bases; unmatched junction nucleotides: 11. Per germline, CDR1 MNHEY and CDR2 SMNVEV (reference sequence). There are 18 residues in the CDR3. The CDR3 region is CASSLKWREFSSTDTQYF. The CDR3 bases are TGTGCCAGCAGTTTAAAGTGGCGGGAGTTTTCAAGCACAGATACGCAGTATTTT.

This chain connects TRBV6-5 to TRBJ1-3; 9 nucleotides line up with TRBD1. The CDR3 spans 15 residues. The germline CDR1 and CDR2 sequences are MNHEY and SVGAGI. Germline trimming cut 5 bases from V and 1 base from J; bases unmatched to any gene: 3. In DNA form, the CDR3 reads TGTGCCAGCAGTGTGGACAGGGGATCTGGAAACACCATATATTTT. Protein product: CASSVDRGSGNTIYF.

The rearrangement joins TRBV20-1 to TRBJ2-3; D is unresolved. The CDR3 spans 11 residues. Per germline, CDR1 DFQATT and CDR2 SNEGSKA (reference sequence). With 5 bases removed from V and 6 bases from J, the gap between germline ends came to 9 bases. This CDR3 reads CSAPDLDTQYF. In DNA form, the CDR3 reads TGCAGTGCTCCCGACTTGGATACGCAGTATTTT.

As concerns this clone: A junction boundary mismatches the germline segment, possibly from a read error. Other DNA sequences of this sample code for an identical CDR3. The chain combines TRBV15 with TRBJ2-2, with D unclear. Germline lookup yields CDR1 LNHNV and CDR2 YYDKDF (reference sequence). CDR3 length: 14 residues. The CDR3 loop is CATSSSDFPGELFF. The CDR3 nucleotides are TGCGCCACCAGTTCCAGCGACTTCCCCGGGGAGCTGTTTTTT.

V is TRBV28 and J is TRBJ1-3; D unclear. Germline V gene data show CDR1 as MDHEN and CDR2 as SYDVKM. This CDR3 comprises 13 residues. Trimming shortened V by 6 bases and J by 0 bases, and 6 bases separated the two germline ends. In nucleotides, the CDR3 is TGTGCCAGCAGCTACAGCTCTGGAAACACCATATATTTT. Protein product: CASSYSSGNTIYF.